Detailed here is one T cell receptor beta chain. This record comes from a study of blood T cell repertoires in COVID-19. Whole-study context: Acute and convalescent COVID-19 specimens originated in the United States, Italy and Spain. Sources were T cells, B-cell-depleted T cells, or PBMCs; the material itself was cDNA or gDNA.

Per the authors' pipeline: Amplification with reference gene primers provided the estimates of nucleated cell counts. Sequencing used immunoSEQ multiplex PCR; TCRdb keeps in-frame clones, though not all of them. That table furnishes V, J and clone size, whereas the DNA furnished D and trimming. The sample includes some 66,000 clones, approximately 90% of them seen just once. J gave up 4 bases and V 0 bases, and 7 bases lay outside the gene matches. CDR3 length: 17 residues. Per the germline V gene, CDR1 is SGHKS and CDR2 is YYEKEE (reference sequence). The gene calls are TRBV5-5 and TRBJ1-6; 7 nucleotides agree with TRBD1. The clonotype was recovered from a human donor with active COVID-19. The donor label of this sample is uncertain. The sample taken for sequencing was peripheral blood. The CDR3 loop reads CASSLGNPGGYNSPLHF. CDR3 nucleotide sequence: TGTGCCAGCAGCTTGGGTAATCCAGGGGGTTATAATTCACCCCTCCACTTT.